Listed below are T cell receptor beta chains from one sample, sequenced in a study of T cells after yellow fever vaccination. TCRdb itself ran the 5' RACE reads through MiXCR, one entry per CDR3 protein. The sample has a few hundred thousand distinct CDR3 sequences; around 17% are singletons. The input for sequencing was PBMCs, taken around 5 days after the first yellow fever vaccination. Receptor source: a young man who received the YFV17D yellow fever vaccine. Both conserved end residues are part of each CDR3. Fields, in order: CDR3 protein, V gene, J gene.

CDR3aa: CASSPGLAGGMTDTQYF
v_gene: TRBV18
j_gene: TRBJ2-3

CDR3aa: CASSLVSGGATSYEQYF
v_gene: TRBV7-9
j_gene: TRBJ2-7

CDR3aa: CATSRTGGYETQYF
v_gene: TRBV15
j_gene: TRBJ2-5

CDR3aa: CASSLTVAGNTEAFF
v_gene: TRBV7-3
j_gene: TRBJ1-1

CDR3aa: CASSGGPITGELFF
v_gene: TRBV5-1
j_gene: TRBJ2-2

CDR3aa: CSVVGQGYNEQFF
v_gene: TRBV29-1
j_gene: TRBJ2-1

CDR3aa: CSATSQQRSSYEQYF
v_gene: TRBV20-1
j_gene: TRBJ2-7

CDR3aa: CASSSLLGWGAIETQYF
v_gene: TRBV27
j_gene: TRBJ2-5

CDR3aa: CSASSTGASYEQYF
v_gene: TRBV20-1
j_gene: TRBJ2-7

CDR3aa: CASSPTRDRGETQYF
v_gene: TRBV9
j_gene: TRBJ2-5

CDR3aa: CASSPPVGVEQFF
v_gene: TRBV18
j_gene: TRBJ2-1

CDR3aa: CAIRRGASNQPQHF
v_gene: TRBV28
j_gene: TRBJ1-5

CDR3aa: CSARTSQYEQYF
v_gene: TRBV20-1
j_gene: TRBJ2-7

CDR3aa: CAIRKTGESYGYTF
v_gene: TRBV10-3
j_gene: TRBJ1-2

CDR3aa: CATSEKREYGYTF
v_gene: TRBV24-1
j_gene: TRBJ1-2

CDR3aa: CASGLEGRYNEQFF
v_gene: TRBV12-5
j_gene: TRBJ2-1

CDR3aa: CASSSGQGGPYYGYTF
v_gene: TRBV11-3
j_gene: TRBJ1-2

CDR3aa: CASDSAGPNSGANVLTF
v_gene: TRBV6-2/TRBV6-3
j_gene: TRBJ2-6

CDR3aa: CASSFGTGAGPSGLFF
v_gene: TRBV12-3/TRBV12-4
j_gene: TRBJ2-2

CDR3aa: CASSVYQETQYF
v_gene: TRBV6-6
j_gene: TRBJ2-5

CDR3aa: CASTAPGGLAGGPYNEQFF
v_gene: TRBV11-1
j_gene: TRBJ2-1

CDR3aa: CASSLAGPGAGELFF
v_gene: TRBV7-2
j_gene: TRBJ2-2

CDR3aa: CASSSPDRVFQPQHF
v_gene: TRBV21-1
j_gene: TRBJ1-5

CDR3aa: CSADFRAGVSRNEQFF
v_gene: TRBV20-1
j_gene: TRBJ2-1

CDR3aa: CASSSRDGSSTNEKLFF
v_gene: TRBV7-9
j_gene: TRBJ1-4

CDR3aa: CASSRSGGSNEKLFF
v_gene: TRBV6-1
j_gene: TRBJ1-4

CDR3aa: CASSYTGRVSPLHF
v_gene: TRBV6-5
j_gene: TRBJ1-6

CDR3aa: CASSYSRDSYNEQFF
v_gene: TRBV6-5
j_gene: TRBJ2-1

CDR3aa: CASSQGGAGANTEAFF
v_gene: TRBV4-1
j_gene: TRBJ1-1

CDR3aa: CASSRVDRAANEKLFF
v_gene: TRBV4-1
j_gene: TRBJ1-4

CDR3aa: CASSEARGSGELFF
v_gene: TRBV6-1
j_gene: TRBJ2-2

CDR3aa: CASSLADLQETQYF
v_gene: TRBV5-1
j_gene: TRBJ2-5

CDR3aa: CASSYSMPTRPMNTEAFF
v_gene: TRBV6-5
j_gene: TRBJ1-1

CDR3aa: CASSPAARSDSSYEQYF
v_gene: TRBV27
j_gene: TRBJ2-7

CDR3aa: CASSPAAGRMNTEAFF
v_gene: TRBV18
j_gene: TRBJ1-1

CDR3aa: CASSLSGQSGANVLTF
v_gene: TRBV5-1
j_gene: TRBJ2-6

CDR3aa: CASSRGPGPTYEQYF
v_gene: TRBV4-2
j_gene: TRBJ2-7

CDR3aa: CASSQDITRTGFSKNIQYF
v_gene: TRBV4-3
j_gene: TRBJ2-4

CDR3aa: CASSTHMNTEAFF
v_gene: TRBV11-2
j_gene: TRBJ1-1

CDR3aa: CASSLRGDSEAFF
v_gene: TRBV7-9
j_gene: TRBJ1-1

CDR3aa: CASSLSSGGPTGELFF
v_gene: TRBV7-3
j_gene: TRBJ2-2

CDR3aa: CASSPSGDNWAHRFF
v_gene: TRBV7-3
j_gene: TRBJ2-1

CDR3aa: CASRLEASANEQFF
v_gene: TRBV5-1
j_gene: TRBJ2-1

CDR3aa: CATSEVDRFDNQPQHF
v_gene: TRBV24-1
j_gene: TRBJ1-5

CDR3aa: CASSRTPEYGYTF
v_gene: TRBV6-2/TRBV6-3
j_gene: TRBJ1-2

CDR3aa: CSARSGTGREPQHF
v_gene: TRBV20-1
j_gene: TRBJ1-5

CDR3aa: CASSLAGHPGNTIYF
v_gene: TRBV7-9
j_gene: TRBJ1-3

CDR3aa: CASSWAYTGELFF
v_gene: TRBV7-2
j_gene: TRBJ2-2

CDR3aa: CASSFLRNSPLHF
v_gene: TRBV6-6
j_gene: TRBJ1-6

CDR3aa: CASSVDGNSYNEQFF
v_gene: TRBV9
j_gene: TRBJ2-1

CDR3aa: CASSLLQGDNEQFF
v_gene: TRBV5-1
j_gene: TRBJ2-1

CDR3aa: CATSDSSQAEQFF
v_gene: TRBV24-1
j_gene: TRBJ2-1

CDR3aa: CASSGLADTQYF
v_gene: TRBV25-1
j_gene: TRBJ2-3